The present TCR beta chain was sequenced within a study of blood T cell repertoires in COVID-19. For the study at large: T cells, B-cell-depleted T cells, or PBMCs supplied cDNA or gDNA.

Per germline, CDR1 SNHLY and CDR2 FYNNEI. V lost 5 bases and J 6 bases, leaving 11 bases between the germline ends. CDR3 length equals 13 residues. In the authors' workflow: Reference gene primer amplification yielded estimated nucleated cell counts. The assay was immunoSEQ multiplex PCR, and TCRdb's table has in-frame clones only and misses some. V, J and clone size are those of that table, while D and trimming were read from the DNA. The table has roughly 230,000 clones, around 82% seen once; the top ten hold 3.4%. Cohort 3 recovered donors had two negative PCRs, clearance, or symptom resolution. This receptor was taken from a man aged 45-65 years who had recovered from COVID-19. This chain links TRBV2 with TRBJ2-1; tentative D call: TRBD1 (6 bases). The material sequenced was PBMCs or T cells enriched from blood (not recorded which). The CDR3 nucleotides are TGTGCCAGCAGTCAGGGGTGGGCCAATGAGCAGTTCTTC. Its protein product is CASSQGWANEQFF.